Sequencing of this TCR beta chain was carried out in a study of blood T cell repertoires in COVID-19. Overall study context: Researchers got acute and convalescent COVID-19 samples from the United States, Italy and Spain.

V was pared by 6 bases and J by 4 bases, with 13 bases between. Germline V gene data show CDR1 as MDHEN and CDR2 as SYDVKM. The CDR3 has 15 residues. Original methodology: Amplified reference gene primers provided the basis for estimating nucleated cell counts. The method was immunoSEQ multiplex PCR; TCRdb's version includes in-frame clones alone and lacks a portion of them. The V and J calls and clone size are taken from that table; D and trimming were inferred from the DNA. Seen here are roughly 47,000 clones, approximately 86% observed once, and the top ten hold more than 4%. There are a few counts of this clone.

Input material: peripheral blood. The chain uses TRBV28 and TRBJ2-6; D not certain. The sequence came from a woman in her seventies with acute or convalescent COVID-19. In nucleotides, the CDR3 is TGTGCCAGCAGCGTCGCCTTAGCCGGGGCCAACGTCCTGACTTTC. It encodes CASSVALAGANVLTF. The complete variable domain, with remaining parts taken from reference TRBV28 and TRBJ2-6, reads DVKVTQSSRYLVKRTGEKVFLECVQDMDHENMFWYRQDPGLGLRLIYFSYDVKMKEKGDIPEGYSVSREKKERFSLILESASTNQTSMYLCASSVALAGANVLTFGAGSRLTVL.